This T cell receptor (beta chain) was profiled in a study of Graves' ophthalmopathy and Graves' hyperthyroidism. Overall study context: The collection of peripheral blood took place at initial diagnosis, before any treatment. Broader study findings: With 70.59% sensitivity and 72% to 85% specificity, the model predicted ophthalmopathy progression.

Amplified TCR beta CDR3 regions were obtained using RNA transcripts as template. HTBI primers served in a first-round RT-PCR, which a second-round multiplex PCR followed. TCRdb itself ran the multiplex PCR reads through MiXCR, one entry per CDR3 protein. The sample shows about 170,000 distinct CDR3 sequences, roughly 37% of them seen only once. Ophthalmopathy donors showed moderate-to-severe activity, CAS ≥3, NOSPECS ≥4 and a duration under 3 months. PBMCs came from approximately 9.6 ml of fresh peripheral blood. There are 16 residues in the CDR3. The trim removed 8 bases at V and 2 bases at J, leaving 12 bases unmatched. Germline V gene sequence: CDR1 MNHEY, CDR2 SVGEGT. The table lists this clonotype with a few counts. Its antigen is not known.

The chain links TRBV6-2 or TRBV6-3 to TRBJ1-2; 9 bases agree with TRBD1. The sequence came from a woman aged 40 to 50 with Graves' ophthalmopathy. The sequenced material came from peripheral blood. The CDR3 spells CASAPGQGSQNYGYTF. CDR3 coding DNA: TGTGCCAGCGCACCGGGACAGGGCTCCCAGAACTATGGCTACACCTTC.